Below, 30 T cell receptor beta chains from the same sample are listed, as sequenced in a study of T cells after yellow fever vaccination. One entry per CDR3 protein, called by TCRdb with MiXCR from the 5' RACE reads. Seen here are 350,000 to 450,000 distinct CDR3 sequences, approximately 18% observed once, and the top ten hold roughly a sixth. This material consisted of PBMCs, taken before the yellow fever booster vaccination. Receptors were obtained from a man aged 18-30 years who received the YFV17D yellow fever vaccine.

This clonotype was seen just once. The V gene is TRBV5-4, the J gene TRBJ1-2; no clear D gene. V was trimmed by 3 bases and J by 2 bases, leaving 11 bases between them. CDR1 and CDR2 from the germline V gene are SGHNT and YYREEE (reference sequence). This CDR3 region has 14 residues. The CDR3 loop is CASSSGEWNYGYTF. The DNA for the CDR3 is TGTGCCAGCAGCTCCGGGGAATGGAACTATGGCTACACCTTC.

A few counts support this clonotype. V is TRBV20-1 and J is TRBJ2-3, with D uncertain. This CDR3 spans 17 amino acids. Trimming left V 1 base short and J 0 bases short, with 17 bases between. CDR1 and CDR2 from the germline V gene are DFQATT and SNEGSKA (reference sequence). In DNA, the CDR3 is TGCAGTGCTAGAGTACCTTACAGAGGTCCTAGCACAGATACGCAGTATTTT. It yields the protein CSARVPYRGPSTDTQYF.

This sequence joins TRBV12-3 or TRBV12-4 and TRBJ1-5, with D unresolved. The ends were cut back, 3 bases at V and 8 bases at J, with 11 bases in the middle. The CDR3 has 13 residues. This CDR3 reads CASSLPNGEPQHF. In nucleotides, the CDR3 is TGTGCCAGCAGTTTGCCCAATGGGGAGCCCCAGCATTTT.

The CDR3 sequence: CASSSSVTEAFF. The CDR3 DNA sequence: TGTGCCAGCAGTTCCTCGGTAACTGAAGCTTTCTTT. V is TRBV6-2 or TRBV6-3 and J is TRBJ1-1, with D unclear. Germline CDR1 MNHEY, CDR2 SVGEGT. V was shortened by 4 bases and J by 5 bases, with 8 bases between the two germline ends. This CDR3 has 12 amino acids.

Only a few counts were recorded for this clonotype. The rearrangement joins TRBV7-2 to TRBJ2-5; D possibly corresponds to TRBD2 (6 bases). The CDR3 is 13 residues long. The V gene lost 5 bases and the J gene lost 4 bases, with 11 bases spanning the gap. Per germline, CDR1 SGHTA and CDR2 FQGNSA. Written as DNA, the CDR3 is TGTGCCAGCAGCGCAGGGACTTCAGAGACCCAGTACTTC. Translated: CASSAGTSETQYF.

This clonotype was observed a few times. This chain joins TRBV12-3 or TRBV12-4 and TRBJ2-2; 10 bases match TRBD2. The CDR3 loop spans 16 amino acids. V trimming: 6 bases; J trimming: 4 bases; junction bases outside the gene matches: 8. The CDR3 reads CASRRPSGGGTGELFF. The CDR3 DNA sequence: TGTGCCAGCAGGCGGCCTAGCGGGGGAGGCACCGGGGAGCTGTTTTTT.

A few counts support this clonotype. The chain combines TRBV7-9 with TRBJ1-1, with a weak D call TRBD1 (6 bases). CDR3 size: 15 residues. The germline V gene has CDR1 SEHNR and CDR2 FQNEAQ (reference sequence). Trimming pared 4 bases from V and 3 bases from J, leaving 15 bases between. The CDR3 sequence: CASSSRGNRYTEAFF. The CDR3 coding sequence is TGTGCCAGCAGCTCCAGGGGAAACCGATACACTGAAGCTTTCTTT. The full variable domain, completed using reference TRBV7-9 and TRBJ1-1, is DTGVSQNPRHKITKRGQNVTFRCDPISEHNRLYWYRQTLGQGPEFLTYFQNEAQLEKSRLLSDRFSAERPKGSFSTLEIQRTEQGDSAMYLCASSSRGNRYTEAFFGQGTRLTVV.

The table lists this clonotype with a few counts. This sequence joins TRBV6-5 and TRBJ2-7; 7 nucleotides agree with TRBD1. Germline lookup yields CDR1 MNHEY and CDR2 SVGAGI. With 5 bases clipped from V and 2 bases from J, the junction kept 6 bases outside the gene matches. The CDR3 extends over 14 amino acids. The CDR3 bases are TGTGCCAGCAGTCTTCACAGGGGTCCCTACGAGCAGTACGTC. Encoded protein: CASSLHRGPYEQYV.

The rearrangement uses TRBV3-1 and TRBJ1-5; D uncertain. Germline loops: CDR1 LGHDT, CDR2 YNNKEL (reference sequence). This CDR3 spans 15 amino acids. V was cut by 0 bases and J by 7 bases, with 13 bases left in between. The CDR3, as DNA: TGTGCCAGCAGCCAAGATCGGACTGCGGGACAGCCCCAGCATTTT. Translation: CASSQDRTAGQPQHF.

This clonotype turned up a few times. The rearrangement links TRBV7-2 to TRBJ1-2, with 7 nucleotides matching TRBD1. Germline values: CDR1 SGHTA, CDR2 FQGNSA. V was clipped by 4 bases and J by 0 bases; unmatched bases: 11. This CDR3 contains 17 residues. In DNA form, the CDR3 reads TGTGCCAGCAGCTCAGAACGGACAGGCAGTTCTAACTATGGCTACACCTTC. This gives the protein CASSSERTGSSNYGYTF.

This clonotype was observed a handful of times. J is TRBJ1-4 and V is TRBV9; no definite D call. V was pared by 4 bases and J by 11 bases, with 30 bases between. Germline loops: CDR1 SGDLS, CDR2 YYNGEE. The CDR3 has 18 amino acids. The CDR3: CASSFRSFYPSLKGKLFF. In nucleotides, the CDR3 is TGTGCCAGCAGCTTCCGGTCTTTCTACCCATCATTGAAAGGGAAACTGTTTTTT.

The gene calls are TRBV6-5 and TRBJ1-1; no definite D call. The germline CDR1 and CDR2 sequences are MNHEY and SVGAGI. Between the trimmed V and J ends, which lost 6 bases and 1 base, there was a span of 9 bases. The CDR3 is made up of 13 amino acids. The CDR3 region has the DNA TGTGCCAGCAGCTTAAACTCGAACACTGAAGCTTTCTTT. This codes for CASSLNSNTEAFF.

This chain links TRBV3-1 with TRBJ1-4; TRBD1 might be the D (5 bases). V gave up 3 bases and J gave up 5 bases, with 10 bases separating them. Germline V gives CDR1 LGHDT, CDR2 YNNKEL (reference sequence). This CDR3 is built from 14 residues. The CDR3 DNA follows: TGTGCCAGCAGCCAGGGGGATTGGAATGAAAAACTGTTTTTT. It is translated as CASSQGDWNEKLFF.

This clonotype was counted between two and nine times. The J gene is TRBJ2-3, the V gene TRBV5-1; D is perhaps TRBD2 (6 bases). The CDR3 length is 15 residues. V lost 0 bases to trimming and J lost 2 bases, with 10 bases between them. From germline, CDR1 is SGHRS and CDR2 YFSETQ. This CDR3 is CASSLGAGNTDTQYF. The CDR3 nucleotides are TGCGCCAGCAGCTTGGGGGCGGGGAACACAGATACGCAGTATTTT.

This chain joins TRBV5-1 and TRBJ2-7; the D is unclear. The CDR3 runs to 15 residues. CDR1 is SGHRS, CDR2 YFSETQ, per germline. The germline V and J ends were trimmed by 0 bases and 1 base, with 11 bases remaining between them. The CDR3 DNA reads as TGCGCCAGCAGCTTGGGTATGGGCAGATCCTACGAGCAGTACTTC. This sequence encodes CASSLGMGRSYEQYF.

In its sample, this clonotype was seen a few times. This rearrangement joins TRBV27 to TRBJ2-7; D gene ambiguous. The V and J ends lost 10 bases and 3 bases respectively, with 19 bases between them. Germline V gene data show CDR1 as MNHEY and CDR2 as SMNVEV (reference sequence). The CDR3 loop spans 14 amino acids. The CDR3 DNA reads as TGTGCCATCGACACTGGCCCAGCGATCTACGAGCAGTACTTC. This encodes CAIDTGPAIYEQYF.

The V call is TRBV7-6, the J call TRBJ2-1, with 9 positions matching TRBD1. The V segment lost 5 bases and the J segment 4 bases; nucleotides outside the gene matches: 6. Per the germline V gene, CDR1 is SGHVS and CDR2 is FNYEAQ. The CDR3 totals 15 residues. CDR3 residues: CASSRTGGGYNEQFF. The DNA for the CDR3 is TGTGCCAGCAGCAGAACAGGGGGCGGATACAATGAGCAGTTCTTC.

This clonotype was found a few times. J is TRBJ1-5 and V is TRBV12-3 or TRBV12-4, with TRBD1 matching over 8 bases. The CDR3 length is 15 residues. The ends lost 3 bases at V and 10 bases at J; junction bases unmatched: 11. Here the CDR3 DNA reads TGTGCCAGCAGTTTGTTCTATGACAGGGGTTCACCCCAGCATTTT. Translated: CASSLFYDRGSPQHF.

The CDR3 coding sequence is TGCGCCAGCAGCCAACCTCCGTCAGGGGGCGATGAGACCCAGTACTTC. Translation gives CASSQPPSGGDETQYF. This chain links TRBV4-1 with TRBJ2-5; 8 bases match TRBD1. The CDR3 totals 16 residues. Unmatched junction bases numbered 10, after V lost 2 bases and J lost 5 bases. The germline V gene encodes CDR1 MGHRA and CDR2 YSYEKL.

This clonotype was found a few times. The J gene is TRBJ2-3, the V gene TRBV29-1; 9 nucleotides agree with TRBD2. The CDR3 extends over 17 amino acids. V lost 0 bases to trimming and J lost 3 bases; unmatched junction nucleotides: 10. Germline CDR1 SQVTM, CDR2 ANQGSEA. CDR3 bases: TGCAGCGTTGAAGATTCGGGGCTAGCGGGGTTTACAGATACGCAGTATTTT. Translation: CSVEDSGLAGFTDTQYF.

This clonotype has at least ten counts. The CDR3 coding sequence is TGTGCCAGCAGTTACAGGGTAGGAGGGGCCAACGTCCTGACTTTC. Amino acids: CASSYRVGGANVLTF. This chain connects TRBV12-3 or TRBV12-4 to TRBJ2-6; maybe TRBD1 (6 bases). V lost 4 bases and J 4 bases, leaving 11 bases between the germline ends. The length of the CDR3 is 15 residues.

The V call is TRBV28, the J call TRBJ1-5, with D unresolved. This CDR3 contains 13 residues. Trimming cost V 8 bases and J 6 bases, with 14 bases left between them. CDR1 is MDHEN, CDR2 SYDVKM, per germline. The CDR3 DNA reads TGTGCCAGCCTTTCTCTGTTGGGTCAGCCCCAGCATTTT. As protein: CASLSLLGQPQHF.

The chain recombines TRBV27 with TRBJ2-1; D gene uncertain. With 3 bases removed from V and 7 bases from J, the gap between germline ends came to 16 bases. Germline V gives CDR1 MNHEY, CDR2 SMNVEV (reference sequence). The CDR3 extends over 15 amino acids. CDR3: CASSFNPPGPNEQFF. CDR3 coding DNA: TGTGCCAGCAGTTTTAACCCCCCAGGACCAAATGAGCAGTTCTTC.

V gene TRBV7-9 combines with J gene TRBJ2-4, with TRBD1 matching over 12 bases. The CDR3 extends over 18 amino acids. Germline V gene lookup returns CDR1 SEHNR and CDR2 FQNEAQ (reference sequence). With V trimmed by 5 bases and J by 2 bases, 10 bases remained unmatched. CDR3 coding DNA: TGTGCCAGCAGCCCAAAACCGGGACAGGGGGCTCCCAAAAACATTCAGTACTTC. It codes for CASSPKPGQGAPKNIQYF.

This clonotype was found many times. The chain is built from TRBV7-8 and TRBJ2-4; D gene uncertain. Per germline, CDR1 SGHVS and CDR2 FQNEAQ. The CDR3 extends over 11 amino acids. V lost 11 bases to trimming and J lost 6 bases, with 11 bases between them. CDR3 residues: CAVESGNIQYF. In nucleotides, the CDR3 is TGTGCCGTTGAGTCAGGAAACATTCAGTACTTC.

The chain joins TRBV5-1 to TRBJ2-7; 8 bases match TRBD1. The CDR3 is 15 residues long. With V trimmed by 2 bases and J by 5 bases, 9 bases remained unmatched. Germline V lookup: CDR1 SGHRS, CDR2 YFSETQ. CDR3 nucleotides: TGCGCCAGCAGCTTACAGGGACAGGCGTCCGACGAGCAGTACTTC. Its protein is CASSLQGQASDEQYF.

Only a few counts were recorded for this clonotype. The chain combines TRBV18 with TRBJ2-1, with 12 bases lining up with TRBD2. Trimming cost V 3 bases and J 6 bases; bases outside gene matches: 3. CDR1 KGHSH and CDR2 LQKENI come from the germline V gene. The CDR3 runs to 15 residues. The CDR3 region is CASSPGLAGLNEQFF. CDR3 bases: TGTGCCAGCTCACCGGGACTAGCGGGCCTCAATGAGCAGTTCTTC.

This clonotype was recorded a few times. This chain joins TRBV5-1 and TRBJ1-2, with D maybe TRBD1 (6 bases). Deletions cut 3 bases from V and 8 bases from J, with 14 bases between. Germline V gene sequence: CDR1 SGHRS, CDR2 YFSETQ. This CDR3 contains 13 residues. This CDR3 reads CASSSQGFGGYTF. CDR3 sequence (DNA): TGCGCCAGCAGCTCACAGGGTTTTGGGGGCTACACCTTC.

This clonotype was counted a few times. The J gene is TRBJ1-2, the V gene TRBV7-2; D not certain. The CDR3 totals 16 residues. From germline, CDR1 is SGHTA and CDR2 FQGNSA. V was pared by 5 bases and J by 2 bases, with 18 bases between. This CDR3 reads CASSLRGGRENYGYTF. The CDR3 nucleotides are TGTGCCAGCAGCCTCCGAGGAGGGAGGGAGAACTATGGCTACACCTTC.

The chain couples TRBV12-3 or TRBV12-4 to TRBJ2-1; 7 nucleotides match TRBD2. The CDR3 totals 13 residues. The trim removed 8 bases at V and 9 bases at J, leaving 10 bases unmatched. The CDR3 sequence: CASGYRGGIEQFF. Written as DNA, the CDR3 is TGTGCCAGCGGCTACCGCGGGGGAATTGAGCAGTTCTTC.